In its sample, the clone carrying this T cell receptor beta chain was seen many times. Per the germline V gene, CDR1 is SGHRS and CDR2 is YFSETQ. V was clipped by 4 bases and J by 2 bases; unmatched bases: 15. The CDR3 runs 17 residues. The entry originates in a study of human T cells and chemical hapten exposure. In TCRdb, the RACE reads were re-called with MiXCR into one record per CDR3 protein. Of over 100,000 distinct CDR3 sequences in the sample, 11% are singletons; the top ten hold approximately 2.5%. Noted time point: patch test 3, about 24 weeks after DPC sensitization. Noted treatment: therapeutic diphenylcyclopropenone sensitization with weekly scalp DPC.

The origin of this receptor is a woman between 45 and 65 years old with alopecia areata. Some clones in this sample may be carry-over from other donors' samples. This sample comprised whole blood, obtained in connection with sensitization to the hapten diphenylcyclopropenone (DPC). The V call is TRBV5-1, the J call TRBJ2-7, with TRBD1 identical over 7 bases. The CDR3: CASSAVGMGTVTYEQYF. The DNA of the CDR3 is TGCGCCAGCAGCGCGGTCGGAATGGGGACAGTAACCTACGAGCAGTACTTC.